The source of this TCR beta chain is a study of technical replicates of blood from a few donors. The germline gives CDR1 SQVTM, CDR2 ANQGSEA. This CDR3 contains 14 residues. V lost 8 bases to trimming and J lost 11 bases, with 27 bases between them. Repertoires were generated with immunoSEQ multiplex PCR, while TCRdb's copy carries only in-frame clones and drops some. Of tens of thousands of clones listed, around 97% were seen once; the top ten hold roughly 0.25%. Material: T cells isolated from PBMCs. J is TRBJ1-1 and V is TRBV29-1, with D maybe TRBD1 (5 bases). This clonotype originated in a human donor in good health. The CDR3 coding sequence is TGCAGCTGTGGGGTGGCAGGAACGACAGCAGGGGCTTTCTTT. Protein product: CSCGVAGTTAGAFF.